The present T cell receptor (beta chain) was sequenced within a study of vaccination and CD4 T cells after COVID-19. Study-level information: Taking of post-vaccine samples occurred a median approximately 72 days after dose two (range 14 to 241).

An Oncomine TCR Beta short-read assay was used to sequence the DNA from cultured CD4+ T cells. TCRdb reprocessed the PCR reads with MiXCR, giving one entry per CDR3 protein. The sample has 15,000 to 20,000 distinct CDR3 sequences; 43% are singletons. Regarding treatment: roughly 11-day PBMC culture with coronavirus spike peptide pools or control peptides (ViraFEST assay). Wells contained roughly 2.2 million PBMCs each, and these were cultured with around 10 IU/ml IL-2 and around 9.6 ug/ml peptide pools. Remarks on this clonotype: The antigen remains unidentified.

This specimen was CD4+ T cells from blood, cultured in vitro, taken before SARS-CoV-2 vaccination. The sequence came from a human donor who had recovered from COVID-19.

CDR3 loop: CASSPRTSGYNEQFF. For the CDR3, the DNA is TGTGCCAGCAGCCCTCGGACTAGCGGCTACAATGAGCAGTTCTTC. This chain connects TRBV5-4 to TRBJ2-1; 10 bases match TRBD2. J lost 3 bases, V lost 4 bases, and 4 bases had no gene match. Per germline, CDR1 SGHNT and CDR2 YYREEE (reference sequence). The CDR3 contains 15 residues. Complete variable domain (other parts from reference TRBV5-4 and TRBJ2-1): ETGVTQSPTHLIKTRGQQVTLRCSSQSGHNTVSWYQQALGQGPQFIFQYYREEENGRGNFPPRFSGLQFPNYSSELNVNALELDDSALYLCASSPRTSGYNEQFFGPGTRLTVL.